The clone carrying this TCR beta chain has just a few counts. TCRdb's table, derived via immunoSEQ multiplex PCR, lists solely in-frame clones and lacks some. The sample includes approximately 25,000 clones, about four fifths seen only once; the top ten take 6.6%. The sample is drawn from a study of T cells in narcolepsy. The CDR3 has 14 amino acids. V lost 3 bases and J lost 9; bases outside the gene matches: 7. CDR1 and CDR2 (germline): WSHSY, SAAADI. Sequenced input: memory (CD45RA-) CD4+ T cells from blood. The chain links TRBV10-2 to TRBJ2-1; 8 positions match TRBD2. This clonotype was sampled from a human donor in good health. The CDR3 sequence: CASSEGTSYLEQFF. The CDR3 coding sequence is TGCGCCAGCAGTGAAGGGACTAGTTATCTTGAGCAGTTCTTC.